This TCR beta chain was sequenced for a study of blood T cells in healthy people across ages. Study findings and constraints: Greater diversity and more naive CD4+ cells were seen in long-lived donors than in aged donors.

On this clonotype: The target antigen is unknown.

Using a J-beta primer mix together with a sample-barcoded 5' primer, a second PCR was run for roughly 6 to 12 cycles. TCRdb itself ran the 5' RACE reads through MiXCR, one entry per CDR3 protein. This table holds approximately 1.5 million distinct CDR3 sequences, about 35% found once. The CDR3 is made up of 15 amino acids. V shed 3 bases and J 7 bases; nucleotides not matched to a gene: 7. Germline V gene lookup returns CDR1 MDHEN and CDR2 SYDVKM. Sequenced input: blood. The sequence came from a woman aged 30 to 39 in good health. The gene calls are TRBV28 and TRBJ2-1; 9 bases fit TRBD1. The CDR3 sequence: CASSLGGTGKNEQFF. The DNA of the CDR3 is TGTGCCAGCAGTTTGGGTGGGACAGGGAAGAATGAGCAGTTCTTC.